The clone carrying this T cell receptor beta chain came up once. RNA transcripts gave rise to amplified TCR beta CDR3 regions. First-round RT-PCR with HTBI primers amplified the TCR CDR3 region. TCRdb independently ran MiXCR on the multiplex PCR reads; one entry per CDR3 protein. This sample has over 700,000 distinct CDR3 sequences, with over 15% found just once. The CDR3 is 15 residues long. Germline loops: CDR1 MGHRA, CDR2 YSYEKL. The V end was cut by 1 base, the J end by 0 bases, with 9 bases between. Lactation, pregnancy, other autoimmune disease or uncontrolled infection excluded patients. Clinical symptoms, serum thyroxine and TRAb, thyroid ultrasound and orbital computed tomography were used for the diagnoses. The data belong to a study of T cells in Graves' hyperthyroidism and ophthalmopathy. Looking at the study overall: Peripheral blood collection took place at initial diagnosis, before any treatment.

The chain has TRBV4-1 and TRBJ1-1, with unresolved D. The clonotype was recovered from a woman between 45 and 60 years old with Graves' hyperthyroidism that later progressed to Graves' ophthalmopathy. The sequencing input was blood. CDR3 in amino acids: CASSQVFVMNTEAFF. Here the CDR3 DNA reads TGCGCCAGCAGCCAAGTGTTTGTGATGAACACTGAAGCTTTCTTT.